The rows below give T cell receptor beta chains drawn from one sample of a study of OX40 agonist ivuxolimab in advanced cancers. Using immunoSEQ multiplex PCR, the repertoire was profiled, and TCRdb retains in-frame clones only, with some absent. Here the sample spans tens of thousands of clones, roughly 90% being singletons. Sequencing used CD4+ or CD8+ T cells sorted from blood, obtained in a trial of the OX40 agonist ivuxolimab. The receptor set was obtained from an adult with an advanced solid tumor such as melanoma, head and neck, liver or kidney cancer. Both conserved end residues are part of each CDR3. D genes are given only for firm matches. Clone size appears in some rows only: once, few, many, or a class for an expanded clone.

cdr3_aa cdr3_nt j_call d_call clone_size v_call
CASSGDSHEKLFF TGTGCCAGCAGCGGGGACAGTCATGAAAAACTGTTTTTT TRBJ1-4 TRBD1 - TRBV2
CASSVKAGGSEQFF TGTGCCAGCAGCGTAAAAGCGGGAGGGAGTGAGCAGTTCTTC TRBJ2-1 TRBD2 few TRBV9
CASSLSAIITDTQYF TGTGCCAGCAGCTTATCTGCCATTATTACAGATACGCAGTATTTT TRBJ2-3 - once TRBV7-3
CASSLGQGLASSYNEQFF TGCGCCAGCAGCTTGGGCCAAGGACTAGCGAGCTCCTACAATGAGCAGTTCTTC TRBJ2-1 TRBD2 - TRBV5-1
CASSPDRDAGELFF TGTGCCAGCAGTCCCGACAGGGATGCCGGGGAGCTGTTTTTT TRBJ2-2 TRBD1 once TRBV6-5
CASSIFWAAGTGNTIYF TGTGCCAGTAGTATATTCTGGGCAGCCGGGACTGGAAACACCATATATTTT TRBJ1-3 - - TRBV19
CAWGGGTLGQPQHF TGTGCCTGGGGGGGAGGGACACTGGGGCAGCCCCAGCATTTT TRBJ1-5 - - TRBV30
CASSMAGQALPDTQYF TGTGCCAGTAGTATGGCGGGACAGGCTCTCCCAGATACGCAGTATTTT TRBJ2-3 TRBD1 - TRBV19
CASKRTALRETQYF TGTGCCAGCAAAAGGACAGCGTTGAGGGAGACCCAGTACTTC TRBJ2-5 - - TRBV27
CASSQTSSGNSYEQYF TGTGCCAGCAGCCAAACCAGTAGCGGAAACTCCTACGAGCAGTACTTC TRBJ2-7 - once TRBV4-2
CASSRTPVGNQPQHF TGTGCCAGCAGTAGGACACCAGTGGGGAATCAGCCCCAGCATTTT TRBJ1-5 - once TRBV6-6
CASSPPGVYEQYF TGTGCCAGCAGCCCACCCGGGGTGTACGAGCAGTACTTC TRBJ2-7 - - TRBV7-6
CASSDGGKRNEQFF TGCGCCAGCAGTGATGGGGGGAAGCGCAATGAGCAGTTCTTC TRBJ2-1 - once TRBV10-1
CASSPGEGSYNEQFF TGTGCCAGCTCACCAGGGGAGGGCTCCTACAATGAGCAGTTCTTC TRBJ2-1 TRBD2 - TRBV18
CASSIEGQGQETQYF TGTGCCAGTAGTATTGAGGGACAGGGGCAAGAGACCCAGTACTTC TRBJ2-5 TRBD1 - TRBV19
CASSESRVSSYNEQFF TGCGCCAGCAGTGAGTCGAGAGTCAGCTCCTACAATGAGCAGTTCTTC TRBJ2-1 - - TRBV10-1
CASNPGTGTGNTIYF TGTGCCAGCAATCCCGGGACTGGGACTGGAAACACCATATATTTT TRBJ1-3 - - TRBV28